This T cell receptor beta chain was identified in a study of T cell changes during pregnancy in multiple sclerosis. This table comes from immunoSEQ multiplex PCR, and its TCRdb copy is limited to in-frame clones, with some not included. In the table there are tens of thousands of clones, 92% of which are singletons. The germline V gene has CDR1 MNHEY and CDR2 SVGAGI. The V gene end was trimmed by 6 bases and the J gene end by 8 bases; junction bases not matched to a gene: 10. CDR3 length: 15 residues. Sequencing used peripheral blood, obtained in the third trimester of pregnancy. V gene TRBV6-5 combines with J gene TRBJ1-2, with 12 bases fitting TRBD1. The sequence came from a female donor in good health, enrolled as a control in a pregnancy study. Written as DNA, the CDR3 is TGTGCCAGCAGATATCCGGGACAGGGGGCGGTAGGCTACACCTTC. Protein product: CASRYPGQGAVGYTF.